Sequencing of this TCR beta chain was carried out in a study of blood T cell repertoires in COVID-19. For the study at large: PBMCs, B-cell-depleted T cells, or T cells were the source of the cDNA or gDNA that made up the material.

Original methodology: Estimation of nucleated cell counts relied on the amplification of reference gene primers. Clones were read by immunoSEQ multiplex PCR, and TCRdb kept only the in-frame ones, dropping some. V, J and clone size were drawn from that table, and D and trimming were deduced from the DNA. The table shows a few hundred thousand clones, with more than 85% occurring only once. The CDR3 covers 16 residues. V lost 5 bases, J lost 2 bases, and 11 bases stayed unmatched. Looked up from germline, CDR1 is SEHNR and CDR2 is FQNEAQ (reference sequence). Participants, 18 to 89 years old, spanned about two dozen US areas. Each recovered donor of Cohort 3 presented with two negative PCRs, clearance, or symptom resolution.

This receptor was obtained from a woman aged 25-40 years who had recovered from COVID-19. The source material was PBMCs or T cells enriched from blood (not recorded which). This chain joins TRBV7-9 and TRBJ1-1; 7 bases match TRBD1. The CDR3 DNA reads as TGTGCCAGCAGCCGACCCGACACAGGGGCCAACACTGAAGCTTTCTTT. Protein product: CASSRPDTGANTEAFF.